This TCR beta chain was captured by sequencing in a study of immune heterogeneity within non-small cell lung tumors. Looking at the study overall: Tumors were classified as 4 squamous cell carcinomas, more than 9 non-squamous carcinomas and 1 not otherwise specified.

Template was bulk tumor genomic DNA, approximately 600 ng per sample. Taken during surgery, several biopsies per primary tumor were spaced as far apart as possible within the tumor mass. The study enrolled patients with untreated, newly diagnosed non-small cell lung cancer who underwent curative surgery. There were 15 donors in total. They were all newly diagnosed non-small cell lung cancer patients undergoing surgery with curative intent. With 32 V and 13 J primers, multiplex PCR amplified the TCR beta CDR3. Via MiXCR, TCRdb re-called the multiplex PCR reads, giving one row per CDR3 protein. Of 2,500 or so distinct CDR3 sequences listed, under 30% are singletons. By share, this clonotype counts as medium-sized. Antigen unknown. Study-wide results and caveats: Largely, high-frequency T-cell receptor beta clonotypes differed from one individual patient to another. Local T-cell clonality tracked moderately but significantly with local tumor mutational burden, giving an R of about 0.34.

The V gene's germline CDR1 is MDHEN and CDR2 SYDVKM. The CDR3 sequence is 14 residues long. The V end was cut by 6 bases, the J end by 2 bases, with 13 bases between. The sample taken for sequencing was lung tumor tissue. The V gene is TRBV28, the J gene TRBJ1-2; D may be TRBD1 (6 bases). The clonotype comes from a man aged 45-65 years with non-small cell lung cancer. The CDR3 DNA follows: TGTGCCAGCAGGTACAGGGACATCAACTATGGCTACACCTTC. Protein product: CASRYRDINYGYTF.